These T cell receptor beta chains were read from a single sample in a study of shared clonotypes between healthy human individuals. Clones were read by immunoSEQ multiplex PCR, and TCRdb kept only the in-frame ones, dropping some. The profile shows just over 2,000,000 clones, about 95% of them singletons. Source material: naive CD4+ T cells sorted from blood. Source of these receptors: a man between 18 and 29 years old in good health. CDR3s include the opening cysteine and the closing phenylalanine or tryptophan.

V: TRBV19
J: TRBJ2-7
CDR3: CASSIVWQSLYEQYF

V: TRBV5-1
J: TRBJ1-6
CDR3: CASSADNSPLHF

V: TRBV5-4
J: TRBJ1-6
CDR3: CASSLQGAFSPLHF

V: TRBV4-3
J: TRBJ2-3
CDR3: CASSPWTGGTDTQYF

V: TRBV25-1
J: TRBJ1-2
CDR3: CASSDSQGAYGYTF

V: TRBV5-1
J: TRBJ1-4
CDR3: CASSPGAGNEKLFF

V: TRBV28
J: TRBJ2-7
CDR3: CASSDGGAMSYEQYF

V: TRBV5-1
J: TRBJ1-1
CDR3: CASSPQVTGGTEAFF

V: TRBV30
J: TRBJ2-5
CDR3: CAWSRSLEETQYF

V: TRBV10-3
J: TRBJ2-5
CDR3: CAISETPQETQYF

V: TRBV7-9
J: TRBJ2-1
CDR3: CASSLATQNEQFF

V: TRBV5-6
J: TRBJ1-2
CDR3: CASSLGLQDTTTIYGYTF

V: TRBV18
J: TRBJ1-2
CDR3: CASSPQEGLSGYTF

V: TRBV9
J: TRBJ1-6
CDR3: CASSVGLNNSPLHF

V: TRBV4-1
J: TRBJ2-2
CDR3: CASSQEENTGELFF

V: TRBV7-9
J: TRBJ1-2
CDR3: CASSLGQPYGYTF

V: TRBV5-1
J: TRBJ1-1
CDR3: CASSHRDANTEAFF

V: TRBV28
J: TRBJ1-1
CDR3: CASRPRDRELTEAFF

V: TRBV19
J: TRBJ1-4
CDR3: CASSITGTGREKLFF

V: TRBV2
J: TRBJ2-7
CDR3: CASSGEGLAGEQYF

V: TRBV5-4
J: TRBJ2-5
CDR3: CASSASGRPETQYF

V: TRBV7-2
J: TRBJ2-2
CDR3: CASSSYITTGELFF

V: TRBV7-9
J: TRBJ2-6
CDR3: CASDASGSLFGANVLTF

V: TRBV5-1
J: TRBJ2-6
CDR3: CASSLSSGAGANVLTF

V: TRBV7-6
J: TRBJ2-1
CDR3: CASSLGLAGEDEQFF

V: TRBV5-6
J: TRBJ1-2
CDR3: CASSLLSALYGYTF

V: TRBV19
J: TRBJ2-7
CDR3: CASSSGTHGHEQYF

V: TRBV18
J: TRBJ2-2
CDR3: CASSPRYIRQANTGELFF

V: TRBV10-3
J: TRBJ2-7
CDR3: CAISESTLTYEQYF

V: TRBV15
J: TRBJ1-2
CDR3: CATSRDLEVPLSPVF

V: TRBV6-1
J: TRBJ1-2
CDR3: CASSEAFTLGYGYTF

V: TRBV6-5
J: TRBJ1-3
CDR3: CASSRDSSGNTIYF

V: TRBV7-2
J: TRBJ2-5
CDR3: CASSIGAVGETQYF

V: TRBV19
J: TRBJ2-2
CDR3: CASSMTGVTLGELFF

V: TRBV7-2
J: TRBJ2-3
CDR3: CASSVGLSTDTQYF

V: TRBV7-9
J: TRBJ2-7
CDR3: CASSSPRSYYEQYF

V: TRBV30
J: TRBJ2-2
CDR3: CARKQGPNTGELFF

V: TRBV5-6
J: TRBJ1-2
CDR3: CASSLLWESRAYGYTF

V: TRBV2
J: TRBJ2-1
CDR3: CASSAGMGFF

V: TRBV5-4
J: TRBJ2-5
CDR3: CASSRGAGVGETQYF